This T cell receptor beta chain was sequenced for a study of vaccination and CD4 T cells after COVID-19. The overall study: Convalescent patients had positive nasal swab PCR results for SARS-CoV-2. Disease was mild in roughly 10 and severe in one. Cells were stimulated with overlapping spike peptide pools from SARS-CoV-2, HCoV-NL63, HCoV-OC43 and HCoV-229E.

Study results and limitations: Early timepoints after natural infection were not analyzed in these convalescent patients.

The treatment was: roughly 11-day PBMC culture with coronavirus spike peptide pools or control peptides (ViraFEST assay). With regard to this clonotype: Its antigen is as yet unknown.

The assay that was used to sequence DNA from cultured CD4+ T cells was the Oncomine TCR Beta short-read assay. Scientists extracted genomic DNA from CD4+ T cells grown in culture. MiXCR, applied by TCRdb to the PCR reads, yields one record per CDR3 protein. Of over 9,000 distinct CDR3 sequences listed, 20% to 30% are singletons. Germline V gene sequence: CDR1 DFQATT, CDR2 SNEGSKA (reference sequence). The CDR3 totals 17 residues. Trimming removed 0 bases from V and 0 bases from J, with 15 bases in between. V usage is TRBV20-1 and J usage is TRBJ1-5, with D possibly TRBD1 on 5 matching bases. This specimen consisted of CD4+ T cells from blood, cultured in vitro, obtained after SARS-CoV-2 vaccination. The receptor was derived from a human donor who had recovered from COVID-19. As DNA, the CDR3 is TGCAGTGCTAGAGACGGGGCGACTGCGTATAGCAATCAGCCCCAGCATTTT. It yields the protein CSARDGATAYSNQPQHF.